The TCR beta chain under discussion was sequenced for a study of CD8 T cells in seronegative destructive rheumatoid arthritis (TCRdb year 2020). In the study overall: At the time of sampling, biological drugs were being given to seven out of the eight CND-RA patients. The study compared peripheral CD8+ TCRbeta repertoires from patients with CCP-negative destructive rheumatoid arthritis (CND-RA) against repertoires from newly diagnosed seropositive RA, seronegative RA and healthy controls. The seropositive RA, seronegative RA and healthy control comparison cohorts were taken from a previously published TCRbeta dataset and were not newly sequenced. Here is what the overall study found, with its caveats: A distinct set of enriched public clonotypes appeared to be carried by CND-RA patients, and this finding was interpreted by the authors as support for a separate disease subset. Across the 95,000 to 150,000 clonotypes tested, no public clonotype enrichment was retained after Benjamini-Hochberg correction. The small size of the CND-RA cohort was acknowledged as a study limitation. Without diagnostic samples, TCR repertoire differences may partly reflect poor disease control over the years rather than being present at onset. More CMV-reactive and fewer influenza A-reactive CD8+ TCRbeta sequences were observed in CND-RA repertoires than in controls and other RA subtypes. With age adjusted for, CD8+ TCRbeta repertoires in CND-RA patients appeared less diverse and more clonal than repertoires in other RA subtypes.

CND-RA patients tested negative on the clinical CCP2 antibody test, and even with active therapy their joint destruction kept progressing. All CND-RA patients were characterized by typical joint destruction in wrists and ankles and by failure of conventional anti-rheumatic therapy. CND-RA patients were sampled after long disease histories, spanning decades in several cases, rather than at diagnosis. Roughly 50 millilitres of EDTA-anticoagulated peripheral blood were collected from each patient. Ficoll-Paque PLUS density gradient separation was used to isolate peripheral blood mononuclear cells. AutoMACS magnetic bead positive selection was used to isolate CD8+ cells from fresh or cryopreserved PBMCs, and flow cytometry was used to check purity. Genomic DNA was extracted with Nucleospin Tissue or Tissue XS kits and quantified on a Qubit 2.0 fluorometer. With respect to this clone: Its antigen is not yet known. Base qualities were left out, and no much larger clone turns up one base away.

The CDR1 and CDR2 encoded by the germline V gene (reference sequence) are SEHNR and FQNEAQ. The germline ends are 23 bases apart after V is trimmed by 3 bases and J by 7 bases. Including the terminal cysteine and phenylalanine, the CDR3 comprises 17 residues. The retained sequence is limited to the CDR3, 51 bases, with the frame set at the first base. TCRbeta sequencing used genomic DNA from CD8+ cells, following the manufacturer's instructions. TCRbeta sequencing used the immunoSEQ assay and was run at a genomics technology centre in Finland. The authors' analysis ran thus. Clonotype tables generated by the immunoSEQ preprocessing pipeline were converted into VDJtools format, and non-productive clonotypes were filtered out. Any sample with fewer than 10,000 reads was excluded, the remaining samples were subsampled to 10,000 reads, and most of the eight CND-RA samples made it through. The VDJtools CalcDiversityStats function was applied to data subsampled to 10,000 reads to calculate Shannon-Wiener, Simpson and clonality indices. To infer antigen specificity, non-singleton TCRbeta clonotypes were hard-matched against VDJdb, meaning no mismatches were allowed. CDR3 sequences that differed by a single amino acid (Hamming distance 1) were grouped into clusters that potentially share antigen targets. Public clonotypes were tested for group enrichment with one-sided Fisher's exact tests after resampling groups to six samples, repeated ten times. TCRdb limited this immuneACCESS table to in-frame rearrangements with V and J called. A share of clones is missing; checked studies link under half to unresolved V genes, and the rest is unexplained. That table is the source of V, J and clone size, and D and trimming were worked out from the DNA. For this sample there are about 13,000 clones; under 85% appear just once. Together, the top ten hold around a quarter of the sample.

The chain is made from TRBV7-9 and TRBJ2-3; TRBD1 is possibly the D segment (8 matching bases). The TCR comes from a woman aged 30-50 years with seronegative destructive rheumatoid arthritis. Sequencing used CD8+ T cells from blood. The CDR3 region reads CASSFRNPTGEGNTQYF. The nucleotide sequence is given as TGTGCCAGCAGCTTCCGCAACCCGACAGGGGAGGGGAATACGCAGTATTTT.